The 11 T cell receptor beta chains presented below share a single source sample, sequenced in a study of shared clonotypes between healthy human individuals (dated by TCRdb to about 2020). The library came from the immunoSEQ multiplex PCR assay. What TCRdb holds here is the immuneACCESS table cut down to in-frame rearrangements. Part of the clones is not present; checked against another copy, under half of the missing clones reflect an unresolved V gene, and the others are unexplained. This sample gives millions of clones in total; around nine tenths of them show up just once. The top ten clones comprise over 0.12% of the sample. Source material: naive CD4+ T cells sorted from blood. In the paper's terms, the cell subset or site label means: CD45RA+ positively selected. These TCRs come from a man between 18 and 35 years old in good health.

This sequence joins TRBV7-8 and TRBJ2-7; no clear D gene. Trimming shortened V by 0 bases and J by 4 bases, and 7 bases separated the two germline ends. This CDR3 is 13 amino acids long. From germline, CDR1 is SGHVS and CDR2 FQNEAQ. CDR3: CASSLAYGYEQYF. CDR3 nucleotide sequence: TGTGCCAGCAGCTTAGCGTACGGTTACGAGCAGTACTTC.

The chain combines TRBV7-8 with TRBJ2-3, with TRBD2 matching 9 bases. Trimming removed 3 bases from V and 1 base from J; junction bases left unmatched: 5. The CDR3 spans 16 residues. CDR1 SGHVS and CDR2 FQNEAQ come from the germline V gene. The CDR3 here is CASSFLAGVGTDTQYF. The CDR3 region has the DNA TGTGCCAGCAGCTTCTTAGCGGGAGTAGGCACAGATACGCAGTATTTT.

This chain links TRBV5-6 with TRBJ1-6, with 8 bases identical to TRBD1. CDR1 is SGHDT, CDR2 YYEEEE, per germline. The CDR3 runs 14 residues. The J segment lost 10 bases and the V segment lost 4 bases, leaving 7 bases of the junction unmatched. CDR3 protein: CASSRRTGNSPLHF. The CDR3 DNA follows: TGTGCCAGCAGCCGCCGGACAGGGAACTCACCCCTCCACTTT. Based on the CDR3 plus reference TRBV5-6 and TRBJ1-6, the full variable domain is DAGVTQSPTHLIKTRGQQVTLRCSPKSGHDTVSWYQQALGQGPQFIFQYYEEEERQRGNFPDRFSGHQFPNYSSELNVNALLLGDSALYLCASSRRTGNSPLHFGNGTRLTVT.

The V call is TRBV19, the J call TRBJ2-1, with D unresolved. This CDR3 has 14 residues. The V end lost 3 bases, the J end lost 4 bases, and 10 bases lay between the germline ends. Germline CDR1 LNHDA, CDR2 SQIVND (reference sequence). The CDR3 region is CASSIDTMYNEQFF. The CDR3 bases are TGTGCCAGTAGTATTGATACAATGTACAATGAGCAGTTCTTC.

The rearrangement joins TRBV7-9 to TRBJ1-3; D might be TRBD1 (6 bases). The V gene's germline CDR1 is SEHNR and CDR2 FQNEAQ (reference sequence). This CDR3 region has 16 residues. The V gene lost 4 bases and the J gene lost 0 bases, with 13 bases spanning the gap. DNA of the CDR3: TGTGCCAGCAGCTCCCACAGGGAGCCCTCTGGAAACACCATATATTTT. The encoded protein is CASSSHREPSGNTIYF.

The V and J genes are TRBV5-6 and TRBJ2-2; possible D gene TRBD2, 6 bases. The CDR3 covers 14 residues. The V end lost 4 bases, the J end lost 4 bases, and 11 bases lay between the germline ends. Germline CDR1 is SGHDT and CDR2 is YYEEEE. CDR3 loop: CASSRGSATGELFF. CDR3 coding DNA: TGTGCCAGCAGCCGGGGGTCGGCCACCGGGGAGCTGTTTTTT.

This clone was observed once. In DNA, the CDR3 is TGTGCCAGCAGCCCTAGGGGCGGTATCTATGGCTACACCTTC. Amino acid sequence: CASSPRGGIYGYTF. This chain connects TRBV28 to TRBJ1-2; TRBD1 is a possible D gene (5 bases). Trimming took off 6 bases at V and 4 bases at J, with 15 bases between the two ends. CDR1 and CDR2 (germline): MDHEN, SYDVKM. CDR3 length: 14 residues.

The rearrangement links TRBV16 to TRBJ1-1; a possible D gene is TRBD1 (6 bases). The germline V gene has CDR1 KGHSY and CDR2 FQNENV. The CDR3 is 15 residues long. The V end lost 4 bases, the J end lost 1 base, and 13 bases lay between the germline ends. The CDR3 DNA is TGTGCCAGCAGCCCGTCTGCGACAGGGAACACTGAAGCTTTCTTT. It is translated as CASSPSATGNTEAFF.

The rearrangement joins TRBV30 to TRBJ1-1; D gene unclear. This CDR3 comprises 10 residues. V was pared by 5 bases and J by 8 bases, with 9 bases between. Germline loops: CDR1 GTSNPN, CDR2 SVGIG (reference sequence). Here the CDR3 DNA reads TGTGCCTGGGGGGAACTGGAAGCTTTCTTT. This codes for CAWGELEAFF.

This chain uses TRBV5-1 with TRBJ1-1; D uncertain. Germline V gene lookup returns CDR1 SGHRS and CDR2 YFSETQ. Trimming pared 4 bases from V and 0 bases from J, leaving 13 bases between. This CDR3 has 15 residues. As DNA, the CDR3 is TGCGCCAGCAGCCCCCCTTCGTCAGTGAACACTGAAGCTTTCTTT. Translation gives CASSPPSSVNTEAFF.

The rearrangement joins TRBV30 to TRBJ2-2; the D call may be TRBD1 or TRBD2 (5 bases each). This CDR3 is built from 17 residues. Trimming removed 3 bases from V and 1 base from J, with 18 bases in between. CDR1 and CDR2 (germline): GTSNPN, SVGIG (reference sequence). CDR3 protein: CAWRSRSGQGNTGELFF. CDR3 nucleotides: TGTGCCTGGAGATCCCGTTCGGGGCAGGGGAACACCGGGGAGCTGTTTTTT.